The T cell receptor beta chain under discussion was sequenced for a study of untreated major depressive disorder. Findings and caveats of the study: Sequencing showed nonsignificant TRBV25-01 and TRBV02-01 differences matching flow cytometry.

No current or lifetime mood disorder and depressive symptom score of 5 or less defined controls. For this clone: Antigen: not known.

The table came from immunoSEQ multiplex PCR; TCRdb's copy has only in-frame clones and leaves some out. The sample comprises about 20,000 clones, about 90% of which are singletons, and approximately 5.1% rests with the top ten. Germline CDR1 SGDLS, CDR2 YYNGEE. V gave up 4 bases and J gave up 1 base, with 23 bases separating them. This CDR3 comprises 18 residues. This TCR derives from a woman aged 30 to 39 in good health. Source material: CD4+ T cells from PBMCs. The rearrangement joins TRBV9 to TRBJ1-1; a possible D gene is TRBD1 (6 bases). The CDR3: CASSSSTGTVSSNTEAFF. The CDR3 bases are TGTGCCAGCAGCTCATCTACAGGGACGGTCAGCTCGAACACTGAAGCTTTCTTT.